The sequence of this TCR beta chain was determined in a study of early T cells in non-severe SARS-CoV-2 infection. Background on the study: Chains were unpaired, as sequencing was done on bulk RNA from unsorted whole blood.

In its sample, this clonotype was seen a few times. CDR3 length: 18 residues. Trimming took 2 bases from V and 1 from J; bases not matched to a gene: 6. The V gene's germline CDR1 is DFQATT and CDR2 SNEGSKA (reference sequence). Unique molecular identifiers were added to individual cDNA molecules. MiXCR, run by TCRdb on the 5' RACE reads, gives a single entry per CDR3 protein. This repertoire shows under 95,000 distinct CDR3 sequences, 14% to 15% found once; its top ten account for around 5.8%. The TCR sequence derives from an adult who was a healthcare worker with PCR-confirmed SARS-CoV-2 infection or an uninfected control (not recorded which). This chain uses TRBV20-1 with TRBJ2-6, with TRBD1 identical over 12 bases. The sequenced sample consisted of whole blood. The CDR3 DNA reads as TGCAGTGCTAGACCGGGACAGGGGGCGTATTCTGGGGCCAACGTCCTGACTTTC. Translated: CSARPGQGAYSGANVLTF.